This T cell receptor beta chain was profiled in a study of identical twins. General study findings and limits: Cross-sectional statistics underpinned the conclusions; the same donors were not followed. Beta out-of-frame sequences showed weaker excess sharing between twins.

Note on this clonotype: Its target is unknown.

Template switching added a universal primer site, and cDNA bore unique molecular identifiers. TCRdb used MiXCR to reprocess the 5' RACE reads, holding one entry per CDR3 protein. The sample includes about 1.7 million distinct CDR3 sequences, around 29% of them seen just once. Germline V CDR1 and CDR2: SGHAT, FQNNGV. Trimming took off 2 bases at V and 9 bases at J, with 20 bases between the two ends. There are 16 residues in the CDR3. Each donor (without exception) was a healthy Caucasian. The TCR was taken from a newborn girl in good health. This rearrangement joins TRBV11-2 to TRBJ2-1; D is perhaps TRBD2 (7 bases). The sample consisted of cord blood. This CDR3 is CASSLLRGGAGGEQFF. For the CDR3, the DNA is TGTGCCAGCAGCTTACTCCGAGGGGGGGCCGGAGGTGAGCAGTTCTTC.